This T cell receptor beta chain was sequenced in a study of beta chain features in type 1 diabetes (dated by TCRdb to between 2017 and 2018). Looking at the study overall: Mean age, gender distribution, total cell number and subset yield did not differ between patients and healthy donors. A total of under 120,000,000 sorted cells were examined across all samples, and RNA yield correlated strongly with the number of cells per subset. Regulatory and stem cell-like memory subsets were obtained from only 8 patients and roughly 8 healthy donors, while naive and central memory subsets were obtained from all 28 donors. The study compared TCRB repertoires of sorted circulating CD4+ T cell subsets between recently diagnosed type 1 diabetes patients and matched healthy donors.

All of the isolated RNA was reverse transcribed with the High Capacity cDNA Reverse Transcription Kit, so expressed TCRB transcripts were sequenced. Deep immunoSEQ sequencing was performed on naive, central memory and regulatory T cell samples, with an average of roughly 3.3 million total reads per sample. Sorted cells were lysed in RLT buffer, and RNA was extracted using DNase-treated RNeasy Micro or Mini kits according to cell number. To prevent cross-contamination, each cell subset was processed individually, whereas patient and healthy donor samples were processed jointly. The immunoSEQ multiplex PCR was used to amplify TCRB sequences from cDNA, generating 87-bp fragments that spanned the CDR3 region. Amplicons were sequenced on the Illumina HiSeq platform. The authors processed their data as follows. PCR bias was corrected computationally using synthetic template baselines, and reads within Hamming distance 2 were collapsed, with unmergeable singletons discarded. Reads were aligned to IMGT to assign V, D and J genes, CDR3 length, and insertions or deletions at six rearrangement sites. Within each subset, clonotype counts were normalized to sorted cell number, after which true diversity and Gini coefficients were computed with the tcR R package. Repertoire sharing was quantified using the overlap coefficient calculated on TCRB nucleotide sequences. Out-of-frame TCRB sequences from naive cells were analyzed to stand in for the pre-selection repertoire. Imported from immuneACCESS, the table was reduced by TCRdb to in-frame sequences with V and J called. These copies leave out some clones; in studies compared against another copy, an unresolved V gene accounts for under half, and the cause of the remainder is not known. The V and J calls and clone size are taken from that table; D and trimming were inferred from the DNA. The sample table shows more than 550,000 clones, and around an eighth are seen once. Of the sample, less than 0.04% is held by the ten largest clones.

Broad study findings and their caveats: Shorter templates might have been favored by PCR, but patient and control samples were amplified and corrected together, so both groups would have been affected equally by any skew. Naive, central memory and regulatory TCRB repertoires appeared to be more similar among patients than among healthy donors. Only small numbers of individuals were included in the HLA sub-analyses, which left unresolved whether HLA type had any influence on TCRB rearrangement. Patients with type 1 diabetes made fewer insertions and deleted more nucleotides at VDJ recombination sites, implying thymic rearrangement abnormalities. A moderate but significant shortening of TCRB CDR3 length was observed in type 1 diabetes patients in all four CD4+ subsets. Sequencing cDNA rather than genomic DNA could over-represent highly expressing activated cells, although activation and CD3 levels did not differ between groups.

From each donor, a single peripheral blood sample of approximately 110 mL on average was drawn into heparinised tubes. A BD FACSAria II was used to sort naive, central memory, regulatory and stem cell-like memory CD4+ T cells with a panel that included CD45RO, CCR7, CD25, CD127, CD95 and CD27. Every sorted population had a purity above 98%. PBMCs were separated immediately by Lymphoprep density gradient centrifugation and were stained directly, without being cultured. So that batch effects would be minimized, each experiment stained and sorted samples in pairs, pairing one healthy donor with one patient. The CDR3 measures 17 amino acids from cysteine to phenylalanine. Only the CDR3 region is kept as DNA, spanning 51 bases read in frame from base 1. The CDR1 and CDR2 encoded by the germline V gene are SGHTS and YDEGEE. V is clipped by 4 bases and J by 1 base, and the sequence between their germline boundaries is 18 bases long.

This clone was seen more than once but under ten times. Its antigen remains undetermined. No clone much larger than this one lies a single base away; base qualities are absent. The chain is encoded by TRBV5-8 joined to TRBJ1-3; too little of a D gene remains to name it. The receptor was derived from a man aged 18 to 29 with type 1 diabetes. The source material was naive CD4+ T cells from blood. This specimen's cell subset or site label, interpreted: true naive CD4+ T cells. The sequenced DNA is TGTGCCAGCAGCCACCCTTACAGCGAAACTTCTGGAAACACCATATATTTT. Its protein reads: CASSHPYSETSGNTIYF. This CDR3, with the reference TRBV5-8 and TRBJ1-3 proteins standing in past its ends, gives the full variable domain EAGVTQSPTHLIKTRGQQATLRCSPISGHTSVYWYQQALGLGLQFLLWYDEGEERNRGNFPPRFSGRQFPNYSSELNVNALELEDSALYLCASSHPYSETSGNTIYFGEGSWLTVV.